This T cell receptor (beta chain) was captured by sequencing in a study of CD8+CD57+ T cells in acquired aplastic anemia. There are a few counts of this clonotype. The target antigen is unknown. Previously, flow cytometry had revealed CD8+CD57+ cell expansion in the patients chosen for sequencing. CDR3 and TCR beta VDJ profiling relied on a genomic DNA template. MiXCR, run by TCRdb on the reads, gives a single entry per CDR3 protein. Among around 160,000 distinct CDR3 sequences listed, around 48% were seen once. The CDR3 sequence is 17 residues long. V lost 3 bases, J lost 1 base, and 16 bases lay in between. CDR1 LNHDA and CDR2 SQIVND come from the germline V gene (reference sequence). Study outcomes and limitations: Shared by patients and controls, 25 to 30 CD8+ CDR3s were abundant in patients.

The chain has TRBV19 and TRBJ1-5, with D possibly being TRBD1 (6 bases). The source material was sorted CD4+, CD8+, or CD8+CD57+ T cells (not recorded which) from PBMCs. This TCR was sampled from a human donor with aplastic anemia. CDR3 nucleotides: TGTGCCAGTAGTATTGACAGGACGTCGTTGAGCAATCAGCCCCAGCATTTT. This encodes CASSIDRTSLSNQPQHF.